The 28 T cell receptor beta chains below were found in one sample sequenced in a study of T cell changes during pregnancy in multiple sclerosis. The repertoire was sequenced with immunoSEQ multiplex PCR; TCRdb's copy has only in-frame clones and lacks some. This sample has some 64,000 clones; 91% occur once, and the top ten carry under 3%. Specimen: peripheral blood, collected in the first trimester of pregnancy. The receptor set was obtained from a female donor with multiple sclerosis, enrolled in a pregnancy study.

The CDR3 DNA is TGTGCCTGGAGTGTACAGGCAGGGGTCTACGAGCAGTACTTC. Amino acids: CAWSVQAGVYEQYF. The rearrangement joins TRBV30 to TRBJ2-7, with a weak D call TRBD1 (6 bases). Germline values: CDR1 GTSNPN, CDR2 SVGIG (reference sequence). This CDR3 region has 14 residues. V lost 0 bases, J lost 3 bases, and 12 bases lay in between.

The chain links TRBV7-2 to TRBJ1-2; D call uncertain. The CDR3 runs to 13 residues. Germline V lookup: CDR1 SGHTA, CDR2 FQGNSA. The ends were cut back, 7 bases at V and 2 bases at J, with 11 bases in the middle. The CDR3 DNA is TGTGCCAGCACCCGGGCGGGGAACTATGGCTACACCTTC. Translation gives CASTRAGNYGYTF.

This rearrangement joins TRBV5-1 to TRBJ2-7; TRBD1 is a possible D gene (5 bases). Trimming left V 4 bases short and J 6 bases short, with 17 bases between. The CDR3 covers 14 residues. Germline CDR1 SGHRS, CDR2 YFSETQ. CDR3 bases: TGCGCCAGCAGCCCACGAAGGGTAGGGGTCGAGCAGTACTTC. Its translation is CASSPRRVGVEQYF.

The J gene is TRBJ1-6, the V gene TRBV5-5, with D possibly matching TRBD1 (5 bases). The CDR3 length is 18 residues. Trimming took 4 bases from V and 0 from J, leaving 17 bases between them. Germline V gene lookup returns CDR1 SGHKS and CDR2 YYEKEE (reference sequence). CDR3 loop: CASSLGTPPSSYNSPLHF. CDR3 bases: TGTGCCAGCAGCCTCGGGACTCCCCCGAGCTCCTATAATTCACCCCTCCACTTT.

CDR3 in DNA: TGCGCCAGCAGCTTGGTGGCGGGGGGAGAGTATGGCTACACCTTC. Translation gives CASSLVAGGEYGYTF. V and J are TRBV5-1 and TRBJ1-2, with D maybe TRBD1 (5 bases). Germline V lookup: CDR1 SGHRS, CDR2 YFSETQ. Trimming shortened V by 0 bases and J by 5 bases, and 14 bases separated the two germline ends. The CDR3 is 15 residues long.

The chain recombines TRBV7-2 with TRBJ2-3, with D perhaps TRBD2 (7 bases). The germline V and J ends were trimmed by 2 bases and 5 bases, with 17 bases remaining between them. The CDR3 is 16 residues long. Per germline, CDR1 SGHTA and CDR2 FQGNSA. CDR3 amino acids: CASSLLGGAIGDTQYF. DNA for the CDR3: TGTGCCAGCAGCTTACTAGGGGGGGCGATCGGAGATACGCAGTATTTT.

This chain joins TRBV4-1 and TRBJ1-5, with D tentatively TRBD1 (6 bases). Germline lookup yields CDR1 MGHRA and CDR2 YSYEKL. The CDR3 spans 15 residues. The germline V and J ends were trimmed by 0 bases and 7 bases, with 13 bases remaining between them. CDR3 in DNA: TGCGCCAGCAGCCAAGATAGGGGGACCGCACAGCCCCAGCATTTT. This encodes CASSQDRGTAQPQHF.

Here the CDR3 reads CASSGLAGGEQFF. For the CDR3, the DNA is TGTGCCAGCAGTGGTCTAGCGGGAGGTGAGCAGTTCTTC. The chain carries TRBV2 and TRBJ2-1; 11 nucleotides match TRBD2. Germline V gives CDR1 SNHLY, CDR2 FYNNEI. The CDR3 has 13 amino acids. V gave up 4 bases and J gave up 9 bases; unmatched junction bases: 2.

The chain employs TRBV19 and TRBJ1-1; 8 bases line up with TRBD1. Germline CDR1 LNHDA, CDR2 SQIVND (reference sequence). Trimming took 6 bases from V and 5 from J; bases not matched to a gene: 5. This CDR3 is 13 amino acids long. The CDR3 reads CASRQTGETEAFF. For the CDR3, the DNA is TGTGCCAGTAGGCAGACAGGGGAGACTGAAGCTTTCTTT. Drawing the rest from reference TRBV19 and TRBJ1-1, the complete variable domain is DGGITQSPKYLFRKEGQNVTLSCEQNLNHDAMYWYRQDPGQGLRLIYYSQIVNDFQKGDIAEGYSVSREKKESFPLTVTSAQKNPTAFYLCASRQTGETEAFFGQGTRLTVV.

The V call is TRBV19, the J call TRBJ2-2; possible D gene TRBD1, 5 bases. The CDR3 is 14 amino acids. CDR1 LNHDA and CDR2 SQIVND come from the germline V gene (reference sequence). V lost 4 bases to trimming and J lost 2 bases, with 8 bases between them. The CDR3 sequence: CASSRQPNTGELFF. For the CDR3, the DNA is TGTGCCAGTAGTAGACAGCCTAACACCGGGGAGCTGTTTTTT. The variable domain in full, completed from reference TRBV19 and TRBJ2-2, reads DGGITQSPKYLFRKEGQNVTLSCEQNLNHDAMYWYRQDPGQGLRLIYYSQIVNDFQKGDIAEGYSVSREKKESFPLTVTSAQKNPTAFYLCASSRQPNTGELFFGEGSRLTVL.

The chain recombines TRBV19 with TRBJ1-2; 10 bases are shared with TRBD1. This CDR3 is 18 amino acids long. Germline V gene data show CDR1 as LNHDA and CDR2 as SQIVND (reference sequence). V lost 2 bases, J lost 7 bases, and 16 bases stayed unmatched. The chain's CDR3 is CASSILSGTGVNARGYTF. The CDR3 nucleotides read TGTGCCAGTAGTATACTATCCGGGACAGGGGTTAATGCGCGTGGCTACACCTTC.

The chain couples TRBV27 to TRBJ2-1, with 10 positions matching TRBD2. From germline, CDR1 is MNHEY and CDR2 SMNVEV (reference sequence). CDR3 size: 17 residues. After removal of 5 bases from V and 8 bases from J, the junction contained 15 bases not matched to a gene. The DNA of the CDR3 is TGTGCCAGCAGTCCCCGACTCAGCGGGAGGGCCAACCATGAGCAGTTCTTC. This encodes CASSPRLSGRANHEQFF.

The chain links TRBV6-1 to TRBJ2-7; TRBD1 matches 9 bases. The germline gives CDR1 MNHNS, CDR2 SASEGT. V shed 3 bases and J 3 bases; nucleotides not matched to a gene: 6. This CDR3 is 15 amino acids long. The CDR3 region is CASSDSGTGNYEQYF. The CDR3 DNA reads TGTGCCAGCAGTGACTCCGGGACAGGGAACTACGAGCAGTACTTC.

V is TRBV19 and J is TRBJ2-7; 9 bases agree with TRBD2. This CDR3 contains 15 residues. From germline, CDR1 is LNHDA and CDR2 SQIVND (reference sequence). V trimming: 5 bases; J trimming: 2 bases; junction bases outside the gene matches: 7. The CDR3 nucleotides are TGTGCCAGTAGTTTCCAGACTAGCGGCACCTACGAGCAGTACTTC. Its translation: CASSFQTSGTYEQYF.

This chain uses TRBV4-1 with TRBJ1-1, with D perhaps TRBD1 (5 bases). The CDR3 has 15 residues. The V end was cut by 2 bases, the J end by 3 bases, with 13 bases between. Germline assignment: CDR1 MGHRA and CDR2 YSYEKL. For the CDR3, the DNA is TGCGCCAGCAGCCAAACCCCAGGGCTAGACACTGAAGCTTTCTTT. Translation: CASSQTPGLDTEAFF.

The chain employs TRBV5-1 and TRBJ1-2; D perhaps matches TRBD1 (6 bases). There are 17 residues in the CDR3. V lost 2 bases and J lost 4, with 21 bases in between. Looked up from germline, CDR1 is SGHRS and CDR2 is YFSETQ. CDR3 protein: CASSLGADRRLPYGYTF. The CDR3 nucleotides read TGCGCCAGCAGCTTAGGGGCAGACAGGAGGCTACCCTATGGCTACACCTTC.

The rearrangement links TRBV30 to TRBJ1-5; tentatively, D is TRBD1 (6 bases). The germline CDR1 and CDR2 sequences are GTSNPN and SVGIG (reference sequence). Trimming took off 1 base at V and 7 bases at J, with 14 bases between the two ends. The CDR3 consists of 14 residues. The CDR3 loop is CAWSDQGSNQPQHF. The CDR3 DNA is TGTGCCTGGAGTGACCAGGGGAGTAACCAGCCCCAGCATTTT.

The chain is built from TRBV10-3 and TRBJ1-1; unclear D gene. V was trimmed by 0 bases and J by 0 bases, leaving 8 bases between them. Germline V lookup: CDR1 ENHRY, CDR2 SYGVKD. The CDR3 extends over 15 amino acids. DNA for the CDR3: TGTGCCATCAGTGAGTCGCAGGTCTTGAACACTGAAGCTTTCTTT. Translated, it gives CAISESQVLNTEAFF.

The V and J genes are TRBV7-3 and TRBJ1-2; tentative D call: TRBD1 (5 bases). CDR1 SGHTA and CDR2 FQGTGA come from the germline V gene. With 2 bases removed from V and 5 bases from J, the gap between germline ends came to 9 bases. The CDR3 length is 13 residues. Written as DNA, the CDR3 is TGTGCCAGCAGCTTAGGGGCAGAGTATGGCTACACCTTC. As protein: CASSLGAEYGYTF.

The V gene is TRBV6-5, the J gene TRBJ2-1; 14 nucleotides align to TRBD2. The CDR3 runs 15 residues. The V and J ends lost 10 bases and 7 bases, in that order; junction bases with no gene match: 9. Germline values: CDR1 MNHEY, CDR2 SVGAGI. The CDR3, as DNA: TGTGCCACCTCATTACGGACTAGCGGGAGGAATGAGCAGTTCTTC. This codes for CATSLRTSGRNEQFF.

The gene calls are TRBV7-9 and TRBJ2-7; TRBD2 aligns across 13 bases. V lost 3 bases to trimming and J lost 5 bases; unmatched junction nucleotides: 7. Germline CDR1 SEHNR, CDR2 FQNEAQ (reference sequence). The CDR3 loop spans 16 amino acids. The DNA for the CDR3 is TGTGCCAGCAGCTTCTCCCCGGGACTAGCGGGGAACGAGCAGTACTTC. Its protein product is CASSFSPGLAGNEQYF.

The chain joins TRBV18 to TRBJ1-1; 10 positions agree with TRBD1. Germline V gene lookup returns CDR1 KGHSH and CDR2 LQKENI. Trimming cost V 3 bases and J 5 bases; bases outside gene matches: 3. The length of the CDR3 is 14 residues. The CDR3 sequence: CASSPRTGGTEAFF. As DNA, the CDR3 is TGTGCCAGCTCACCCAGGACAGGGGGGACTGAAGCTTTCTTT.

The CDR3 DNA reads as TGTGCCAGTAGTATCCAGGACTTCGCGTATGGCTACACCTTC. Its translation: CASSIQDFAYGYTF. The V and J genes are TRBV19 and TRBJ1-2; D remains ambiguous. Per the germline V gene, CDR1 is LNHDA and CDR2 is SQIVND (reference sequence). The CDR3 length is 14 residues. Trimming took off 3 bases at V and 5 bases at J, with 13 bases between the two ends.

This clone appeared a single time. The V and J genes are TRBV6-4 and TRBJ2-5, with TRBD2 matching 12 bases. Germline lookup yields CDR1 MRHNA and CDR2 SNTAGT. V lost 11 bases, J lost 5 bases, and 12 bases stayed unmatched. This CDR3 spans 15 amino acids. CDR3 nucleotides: TGTGCCGGAACTAGCGGGAGGTCGGTTTGGGAGACCCAGTACTTC. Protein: CAGTSGRSVWETQYF.

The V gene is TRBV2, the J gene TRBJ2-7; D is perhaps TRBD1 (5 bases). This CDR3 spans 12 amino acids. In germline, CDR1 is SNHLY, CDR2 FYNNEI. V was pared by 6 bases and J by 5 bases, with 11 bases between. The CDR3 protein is CASRQDSNEQYF. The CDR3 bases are TGTGCCAGCAGACAAGACAGTAACGAGCAGTACTTC.

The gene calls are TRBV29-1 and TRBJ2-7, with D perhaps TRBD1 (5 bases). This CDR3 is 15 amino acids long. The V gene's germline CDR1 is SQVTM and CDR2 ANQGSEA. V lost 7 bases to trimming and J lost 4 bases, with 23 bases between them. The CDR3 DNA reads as TGCAGCGCCTCAAGGGGTAGGGTCCGCTCGTACGAGCAGTACTTC. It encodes CSASRGRVRSYEQYF.

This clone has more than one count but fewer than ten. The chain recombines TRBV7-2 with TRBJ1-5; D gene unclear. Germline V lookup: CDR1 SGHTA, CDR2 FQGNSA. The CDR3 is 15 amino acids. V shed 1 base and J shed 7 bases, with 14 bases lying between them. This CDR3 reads CASSLDWGGRQPQHF. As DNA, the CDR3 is TGTGCCAGCAGCTTAGACTGGGGAGGGAGACAGCCCCAGCATTTT.

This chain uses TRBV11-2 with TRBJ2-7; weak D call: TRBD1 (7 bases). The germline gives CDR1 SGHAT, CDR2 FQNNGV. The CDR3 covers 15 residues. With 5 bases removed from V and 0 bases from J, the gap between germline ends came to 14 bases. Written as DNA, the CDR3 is TGTGCCAGCAGCCCGGGGGACAGAGTCTCCTACGAGCAGTACTTC. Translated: CASSPGDRVSYEQYF. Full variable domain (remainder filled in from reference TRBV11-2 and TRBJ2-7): EAGVAQSPRYKIIEKRQSVAFWCNPISGHATLYWYQQILGQGPKLLIQFQNNGVVDDSQLPKDRFSAERLKGVDSTLKIQPAKLEDSAVYLCASSPGDRVSYEQYFGPGTRLTVT.